Included here is one T cell receptor beta chain sequence, with context. What it binds is unknown. V lost 6 bases to trimming and J lost 0 bases; unmatched junction nucleotides: 4. CDR3 length: 15 amino acids. CDR1 SGHTA and CDR2 FQGTGA come from the germline V gene. The data were taken from a study of cytomegalovirus exposure and HLA in healthy donors. Study observations and caveats: In a later analysis, TCR beta V- and J-gene trimming showed a link to a missense DCLRE1C variant.

60 Vbeta and 13 Jbeta primers were used in PCR. Profiling relied on immunoSEQ multiplex PCR, and the TCRdb table lists in-frame clones only, not all of them. The table shows around 170,000 clones, with approximately 71% occurring only once. The TCR was taken from a girl between 10 and 17 years old in good health and CMV-seronegative. The chain carries TRBV7-3 and TRBJ2-2; 7 bases agree with TRBD1. The sample was PBMCs. The CDR3 loop is CASSIQGPNTGELFF. Here the CDR3 DNA reads TGTGCCAGCAGTATACAGGGGCCGAACACCGGGGAGCTGTTTTTT. Full variable domain (rest looked up from reference TRBV7-3 and TRBJ2-2): GAGVSQTPSNKVTEKGKYVELRCDPISGHTALYWYRQSLGQGPEFLIYFQGTGAADDSGLPNDRFFAVRPEGSVSTLKIQRTERGDSAVYLCASSIQGPNTGELFFGEGSRLTVL.